This T cell receptor (beta chain) was identified in a study of blood T cell repertoires in COVID-19. As for the study in general: Researchers got acute and convalescent COVID-19 samples from the United States, Italy and Spain. Sources were T cells, B-cell-depleted T cells, or PBMCs; the material itself was cDNA or gDNA.

The assay was immunoSEQ multiplex PCR, and TCRdb's table has in-frame clones only and misses some. The sample lists fewer than 400,000 clones, 85% to 90% occurring once. V lost 5 bases, J lost 4 bases, and 20 bases stayed unmatched. Germline CDR1 and CDR2: GTSNPN and SVGIG (reference sequence). The CDR3 totals 17 residues. The source material was peripheral blood. The sequence was obtained from a woman younger than 45 with COVID-19, enrolled during active disease. The chain employs TRBV30 and TRBJ2-7, with 7 bases matching TRBD1. The CDR3 is CAWGRQPRQGVKYEQYF. As DNA, the CDR3 is TGTGCCTGGGGCCGTCAACCCCGACAGGGCGTTAAATACGAGCAGTACTTC.